Here is one T cell receptor beta chain with its context. As yet, its antigen is unknown. V was cut by 3 bases and J by 4 bases, with 15 bases left in between. Germline CDR1 is SGHTA and CDR2 is FQGNSA. The CDR3 is made up of 15 amino acids. The sample belongs to a study of cytomegalovirus exposure and HLA in healthy donors. The study's findings and limits: In a later analysis, at a false discovery rate of 0.05, roughly 17,000 TCR beta sequences matched HLA alleles. Among donors in an Asian-associated ancestry cluster, a later analysis reportedly found fewer N-insertions than the roughly 700-donor mean. One variant, a missense change in DCLRE1C, was linked in a later analysis to TCR beta V- and J-gene trimming. The study flagged 150 to 200 TCR beta chains as cytomegalovirus-associated.

PCR employed 60 Vbeta and 13 Jbeta primers. The data were produced by immunoSEQ multiplex PCR, yet TCRdb's version contains in-frame clones alone and is incomplete. The sample lists 100,000 to 150,000 clones, over 65% seen once, with about 1.7% in the top ten. The receptor was isolated from a man between 18 and 35 years old in good health and CMV-seronegative. The sequencing input was PBMCs. This chain links TRBV7-2 with TRBJ1-1; D is ambiguous. CDR3 nucleotide sequence: TGTGCCAGCAGCTTCGTCGGGAACCCGGGCACTGAAGCTTTCTTT. This gives the protein CASSFVGNPGTEAFF.